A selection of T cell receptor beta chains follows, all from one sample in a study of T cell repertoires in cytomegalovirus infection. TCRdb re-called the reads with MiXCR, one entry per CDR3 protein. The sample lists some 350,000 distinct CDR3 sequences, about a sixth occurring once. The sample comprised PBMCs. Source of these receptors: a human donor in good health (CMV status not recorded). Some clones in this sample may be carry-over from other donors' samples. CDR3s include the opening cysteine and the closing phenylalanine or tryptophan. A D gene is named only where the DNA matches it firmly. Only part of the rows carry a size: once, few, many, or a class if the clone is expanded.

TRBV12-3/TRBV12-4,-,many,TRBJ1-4,CASSSDSVEKLFF,TGTGCCAGCAGTTCGGACAGCGTCGAAAAACTGTTTTTT
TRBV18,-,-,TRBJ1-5,CASSSQQGNSNQPQHF,TGTGCCAGCTCATCTCAACAGGGAAATAGCAATCAGCCCCAGCATTTT
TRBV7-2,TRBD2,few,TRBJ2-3,CASSLRRAGGGEDTQYF,TGTGCCAGCAGCTTAAGAAGGGCGGGAGGGGGGGAAGATACGCAGTATTTT
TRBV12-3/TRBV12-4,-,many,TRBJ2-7,CASSLRNEQYF,TGTGCCAGCAGTTTGAGGAACGAGCAGTACTTC
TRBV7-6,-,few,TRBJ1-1,CASSSNRLQAFF,TGTGCCAGCAGCTCCAACAGACTCCAAGCTTTCTTT
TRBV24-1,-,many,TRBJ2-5,CATSDARGAFPGTQYF,TGTGCCACCAGTGATGCACGGGGGGCTTTTCCGGGGACCCAGTACTTC
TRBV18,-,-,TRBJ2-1,CASSPRGGIYNEQFF,TGTGCCAGCTCACCTAGAGGGGGGATCTACAATGAGCAGTTCTTC
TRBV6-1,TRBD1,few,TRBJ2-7,CASSDTGTGNSYEQYF,TGTGCCAGCAGTGATACCGGGACAGGGAACTCCTACGAGCAGTACTTC
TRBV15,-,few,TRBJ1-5,CATNAGDGWDQPQHF,TGTGCCACCAATGCCGGGGACGGATGGGATCAGCCCCAGCATTTT
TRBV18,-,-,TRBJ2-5,CASSPPGMETQYF,TGTGCCAGCTCACCCCCCGGGATGGAGACCCAGTACTTC